The rows below give T cell receptor beta chains drawn from one sample of a study of shared clonotypes between healthy human individuals. The method was immunoSEQ multiplex PCR; TCRdb's version includes in-frame clones alone and lacks a portion of them. This sample yields roughly 1.4 million clones, of which 97% to 99% are seen a single time; around 0.38% belongs to the top ten. Material for sequencing was naive CD4+ T cells sorted from blood. These receptors all stem from a man aged 25 to 40 in good health. Both conserved end residues are part of each CDR3. Each record gives: clone size, J gene, D gene, V gene, CDR3 DNA, CDR3 protein. The D gene is left open where the match is weak. Only part of the rows carry a size: once, few, many, or a class if the clone is expanded.

once | TRBJ2-2 | NA | TRBV27 | TGTGCCAGCAGTAGACCGAACACCGGGGAGCTGTTTTTT | CASSRPNTGELFF
NA | TRBJ2-3 | TRBD2 | TRBV5-1 | TGCGCCAGCAGCTTGGCCAACATGGGACTAGCGGGAGCCACCGCAGATACGCAGTATTTT | CASSLANMGLAGATADTQYF
NA | TRBJ2-5 | NA | TRBV5-1 | TGCGCCAGCACACAGGGTTCCCGTTACCAAGAGACCCAGTACTTC | CASTQGSRYQETQYF
NA | TRBJ2-7 | TRBD1 | TRBV7-2 | TGTGCCAGCAGCACCCGGGACAGGTTATACGAGCAGTACTTC | CASSTRDRLYEQYF
NA | TRBJ2-1 | TRBD1 | TRBV7-3 | TGTGCCAGCAGCCATGGGACAGGGATGGGTAATGAGCAGTTCTTC | CASSHGTGMGNEQFF
NA | TRBJ1-2 | NA | TRBV10-3 | TGTGCCATCAGTGAGACATTAAACTATGGCTACACCTTC | CAISETLNYGYTF
NA | TRBJ2-5 | NA | TRBV11-2 | TGTGCCAGCAGCTTCGGGCTGCGAGAGACCCAGTACTTC | CASSFGLRETQYF
NA | TRBJ2-7 | NA | TRBV7-2 | TGTGCCAGCAGCTTAGTTGTTTCCTACGAGCAGTACTTC | CASSLVVSYEQYF
NA | TRBJ2-7 | TRBD2 | TRBV7-2 | TGTGCCAGCAGCTTAAGTTTGACTAGCGGGTACGAGCAGTACTTC | CASSLSLTSGYEQYF
NA | TRBJ1-2 | NA | TRBV11-2 | TGTGCCAGCAGACCTTCGGGGAGATATGGCTACACCTTC | CASRPSGRYGYTF
NA | TRBJ2-2 | TRBD2 | TRBV5-5 | TGTGCCAGCAGCTCTGGGCTAGCGGTGAACACCGGGGAGCTGTTTTTT | CASSSGLAVNTGELFF
NA | TRBJ1-2 | NA | TRBV27 | TGTGCCAGCAGTTTAACGGCAGTTCTTAACTATGGCTACACCTTC | CASSLTAVLNYGYTF